These 11 T cell receptor beta chains originate from one sample sequenced in a study of regulatory T cells in long-lasting Graves disease. TCR beta libraries were built with iRepertoire HTBI primers and Arm-PCR of CDR3 regions. TCRdb re-called the multiplex PCR reads through MiXCR, storing one row per CDR3 protein. The sample includes about 620,000 distinct CDR3 sequences, about 16% seen only once; the top ten take around 18%. Time point denoted: newly diagnosed GD, antithyroid drugs for less than 3 months. Extracted PBMC RNA gave rise to the TCR library. The same data also contributed to another study, on T cells in Graves' hyperthyroidism and ophthalmopathy.

Sequences were derived from peripheral blood mononuclear cells (PBMCs), sampled at new diagnosis, from a patient treated with antithyroid drugs. Receptor source: a woman in her 30s with Graves disease.

V gene TRBV6-2 or TRBV6-3 combines with J gene TRBJ2-7, with 11 nucleotides matching TRBD2. After removal of 7 bases from V and 5 bases from J, the junction contained 10 bases not matched to a gene. Per the germline V gene, CDR1 is MNHEY and CDR2 is SVGEGT. The CDR3 sequence is 15 residues long. In DNA, the CDR3 is TGTGCCAGCATCATAGCGGGAGGGCCTAAAGACGAGCAGTACTTC. This sequence encodes CASIIAGGPKDEQYF.

V usage is TRBV29-1 and J usage is TRBJ2-7, with D possibly being TRBD2 (6 bases). CDR1 is SQVTM, CDR2 ANQGSEA, per germline. This CDR3 is 12 amino acids long. Trimming left V 3 bases short and J 5 bases short, with 11 bases between. The CDR3 sequence: CSVDVPSDEQYF. CDR3 coding DNA: TGCAGCGTTGATGTACCTAGCGACGAGCAGTACTTC.

J is TRBJ1-5 and V is TRBV2; TRBD1 matches at 9 bases. V dropped 6 bases and J dropped 2; count of bases not matched to a gene: 17. The CDR3 is 19 residues long. CDR1 and CDR2 from the germline V gene are SNHLY and FYNNEI. The CDR3 nucleotides read TGTGCCAGCAGCGACCTCCGGGACAGGGTGCTATTGGGCAATCAGCCCCAGCATTTT. As protein: CASSDLRDRVLLGNQPQHF.

This chain connects TRBV5-1 to TRBJ2-3; TRBD2 aligns across 9 bases. Trimming at V came to 1 base and at J to 5 bases, leaving 8 bases not matched to a gene. The CDR3 is made up of 16 amino acids. Germline lookup yields CDR1 SGHRS and CDR2 YFSETQ. CDR3 sequence: CASSLPSLAGVDTQYF. The CDR3 DNA is TGCGCCAGCAGCTTGCCTTCCTTAGCGGGAGTAGATACGCAGTATTTT.

This chain uses TRBV7-9 with TRBJ2-1; either TRBD1 or TRBD2 may fit D (5 bases each). V shed 0 bases and J shed 10 bases, with 10 bases lying between them. Germline CDR1 reads SEHNR; CDR2 reads FQNEAQ (reference sequence). The CDR3 consists of 13 residues. The CDR3 DNA follows: TGTGCCAGCAGCTTAGCGGGGACGGGAGAGCAGTTCTTC. It specifies CASSLAGTGEQFF.

In its sample, this clonotype was seen a few times. The chain has TRBV14 and TRBJ2-3; D may correspond to TRBD1 or TRBD2 (5 bases each). V shed 4 bases and J shed 6 bases, with 11 bases lying between them. Germline values: CDR1 SGHDN, CDR2 FVKESK. CDR3 length: 13 amino acids. CDR3 in amino acids: CASSPGWGDTQYF. CDR3 DNA sequence: TGTGCCAGCAGCCCTGGTTGGGGGGATACGCAGTATTTT.

This clonotype was recorded a few times. A read error may produce the germline difference seen at one junction end. The CDR3 spells CASSHHGGSTDTQYF. The CDR3, as DNA: TGTGCCAGCAGCCACCATGGCGGCAGCACCGATACGCAGTATTTT. V and J are TRBV16 and TRBJ2-3; D not certain. This CDR3 has 15 residues. The germline V gene encodes CDR1 KGHSY and CDR2 FQNENV.

V and J are TRBV24-1 and TRBJ2-5; 9 nucleotides match TRBD1. The CDR3 extends over 14 amino acids. Germline assignment: CDR1 KGHDR and CDR2 SFDVKD. After removal of 4 bases from V and 5 bases from J, the junction contained 4 bases not matched to a gene. The CDR3 nucleotides read TGTGCCACCAGTGAGACCGGGACAGGGGAGACCCAGTACTTC. This codes for CATSETGTGETQYF.

This clonotype was picked up many times. The V gene is TRBV5-1, the J gene TRBJ2-2; possibly TRBD1 for D (5 bases). The germline V and J ends were trimmed by 0 bases and 7 bases, with 10 bases remaining between them. The CDR3 has 14 residues. The germline V gene has CDR1 SGHRS and CDR2 YFSETQ. CDR3 coding DNA: TGCGCCAGCAGCTTGGGACAGCTTAACGGGGAGCTGTTTTTT. Its protein is CASSLGQLNGELFF. Looking up the rest from reference TRBV5-1 and TRBJ2-2 gives the full variable domain: KAGVTQTPRYLIKTRGQQVTLSCSPISGHRSVSWYQQTPGQGLQFLFEYFSETQRNKGNFPGRFSGRQFSNSRSEMNVSTLELGDSALYLCASSLGQLNGELFFGEGSRLTVL.

This clonotype was recorded many times. This chain connects TRBV7-9 to TRBJ1-1; tentative D call: TRBD1 (5 bases). The germline V gene has CDR1 SEHNR and CDR2 FQNEAQ (reference sequence). The CDR3 is 16 residues long. V was trimmed by 5 bases and J by 9 bases, leaving 25 bases between them. The CDR3 DNA sequence: TGTGCCAGCAGCCCCGAGGCTTGGGAAAGCGGGACGAAAGCTTTCTTT. It specifies CASSPEAWESGTKAFF.

This rearrangement joins TRBV7-2 to TRBJ2-7; 11 positions agree with TRBD2. The V and J ends lost 1 base and 5 bases, in that order; junction bases with no gene match: 16. Germline V gives CDR1 SGHTA, CDR2 FQGNSA. CDR3 length: 19 residues. CDR3: CASSLVGSLGASGRNEQYF. CDR3 nucleotide sequence: TGTGCCAGCAGCTTAGTAGGGAGTCTAGGGGCTAGCGGGAGGAACGAGCAGTACTTC.